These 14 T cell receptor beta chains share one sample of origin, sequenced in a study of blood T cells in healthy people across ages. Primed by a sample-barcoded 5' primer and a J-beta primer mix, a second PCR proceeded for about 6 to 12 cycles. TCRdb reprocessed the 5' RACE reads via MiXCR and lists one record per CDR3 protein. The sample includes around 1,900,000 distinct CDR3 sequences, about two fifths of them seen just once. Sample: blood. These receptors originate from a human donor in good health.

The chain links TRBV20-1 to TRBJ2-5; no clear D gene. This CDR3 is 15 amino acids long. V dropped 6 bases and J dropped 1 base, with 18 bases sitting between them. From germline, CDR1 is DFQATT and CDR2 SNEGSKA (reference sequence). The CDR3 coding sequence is TGCAGTGCAAGGACCTCCGGATTGACCCAAGAGACCCAGTACTTC. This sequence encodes CSARTSGLTQETQYF.

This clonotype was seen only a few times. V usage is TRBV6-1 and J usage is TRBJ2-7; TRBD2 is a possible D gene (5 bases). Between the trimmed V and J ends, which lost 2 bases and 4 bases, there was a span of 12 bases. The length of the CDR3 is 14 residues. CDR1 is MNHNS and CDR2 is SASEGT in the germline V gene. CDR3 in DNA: TGTGCCAGCAGTGAACCGACTAACTCTTACGAGCAGTACTTC. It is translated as CASSEPTNSYEQYF.

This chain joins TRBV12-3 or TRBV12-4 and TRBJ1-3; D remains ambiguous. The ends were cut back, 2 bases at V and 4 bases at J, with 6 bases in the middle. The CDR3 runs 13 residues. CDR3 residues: CASSLFRGNTIYF. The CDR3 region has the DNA TGTGCCAGCAGTTTATTCAGAGGAAACACCATATATTTT.

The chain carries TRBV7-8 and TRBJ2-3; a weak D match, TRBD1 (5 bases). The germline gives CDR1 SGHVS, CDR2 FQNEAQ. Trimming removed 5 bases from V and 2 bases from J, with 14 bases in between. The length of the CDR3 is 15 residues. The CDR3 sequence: CASSTVQGYTDTQYF. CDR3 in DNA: TGTGCCAGCAGCACGGTCCAGGGATACACAGATACGCAGTATTTT.

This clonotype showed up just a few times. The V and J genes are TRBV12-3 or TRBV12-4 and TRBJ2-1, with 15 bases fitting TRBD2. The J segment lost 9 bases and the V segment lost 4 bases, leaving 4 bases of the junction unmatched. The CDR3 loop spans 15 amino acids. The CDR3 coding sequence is TGTGCCAGCAGTTACAGGACTAGCGGGGGGGTTGAGCAGTTCTTC. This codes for CASSYRTSGGVEQFF.

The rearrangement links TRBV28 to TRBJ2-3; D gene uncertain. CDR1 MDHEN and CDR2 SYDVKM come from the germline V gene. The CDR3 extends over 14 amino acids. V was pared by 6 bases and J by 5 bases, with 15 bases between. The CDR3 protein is CASRLALGGDTQYF. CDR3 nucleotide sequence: TGTGCCAGCAGACTCGCCCTGGGCGGAGATACGCAGTATTTT.

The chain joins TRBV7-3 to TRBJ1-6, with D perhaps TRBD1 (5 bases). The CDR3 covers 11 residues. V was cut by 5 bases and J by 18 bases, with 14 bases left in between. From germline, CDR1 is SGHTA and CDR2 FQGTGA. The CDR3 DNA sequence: TGTGCCAGCAGCCCCGCCTCAGGGTACCACTTT. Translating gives CASSPASGYHF.

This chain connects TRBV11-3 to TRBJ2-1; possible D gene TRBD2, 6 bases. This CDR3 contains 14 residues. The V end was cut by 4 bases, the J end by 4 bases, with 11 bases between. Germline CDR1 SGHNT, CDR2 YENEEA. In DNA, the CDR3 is TGTGCCAGCAGCTCGCTAGCGTTATACAATGAGCAGTTCTTC. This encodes CASSSLALYNEQFF.

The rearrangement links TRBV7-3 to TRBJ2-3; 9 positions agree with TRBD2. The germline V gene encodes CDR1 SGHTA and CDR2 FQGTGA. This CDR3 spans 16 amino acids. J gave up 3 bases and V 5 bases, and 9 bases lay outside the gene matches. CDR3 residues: CASSLYSSGATDTQYF. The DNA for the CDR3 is TGTGCCAGCAGCCTTTACTCTAGCGGGGCTACAGATACGCAGTATTTT.

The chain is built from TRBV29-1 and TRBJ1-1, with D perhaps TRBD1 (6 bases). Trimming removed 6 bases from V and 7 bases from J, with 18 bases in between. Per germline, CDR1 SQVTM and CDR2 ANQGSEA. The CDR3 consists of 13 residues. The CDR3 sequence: CSVGRVGTNEAFF. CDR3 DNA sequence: TGCAGCGTCGGTAGAGTAGGGACAAATGAAGCTTTCTTT.

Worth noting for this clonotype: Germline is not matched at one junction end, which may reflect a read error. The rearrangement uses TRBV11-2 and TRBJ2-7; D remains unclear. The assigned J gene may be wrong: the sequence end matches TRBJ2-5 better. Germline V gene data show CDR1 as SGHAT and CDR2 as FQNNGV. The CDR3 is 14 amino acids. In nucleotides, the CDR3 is TGTGCCAGCGGCTTACGGTCTGCAATGGAGACCCAGTACTTC. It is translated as CASGLRSAMETQYF.

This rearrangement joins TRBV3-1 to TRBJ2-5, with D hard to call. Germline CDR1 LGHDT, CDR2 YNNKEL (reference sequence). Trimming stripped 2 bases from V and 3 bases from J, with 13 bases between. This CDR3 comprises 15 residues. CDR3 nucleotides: TGTGCCAGCAGCCAACCCTCACAGCCGAAAGAGACCCAGTACTTC. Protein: CASSQPSQPKETQYF.

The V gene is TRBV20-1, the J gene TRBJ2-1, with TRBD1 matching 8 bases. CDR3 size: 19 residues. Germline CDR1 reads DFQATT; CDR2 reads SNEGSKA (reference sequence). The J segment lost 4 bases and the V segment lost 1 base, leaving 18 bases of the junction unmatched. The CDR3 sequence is CSARGGGDRGLSLYNEQFF. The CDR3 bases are TGCAGTGCTAGAGGAGGAGGTGACAGGGGCCTTTCCTTATACAATGAGCAGTTCTTC.

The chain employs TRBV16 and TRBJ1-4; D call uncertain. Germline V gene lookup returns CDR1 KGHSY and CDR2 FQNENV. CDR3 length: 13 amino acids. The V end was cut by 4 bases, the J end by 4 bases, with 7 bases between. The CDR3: CASSLANNEKLFF. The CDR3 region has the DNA TGTGCCAGCAGCCTAGCTAATAATGAAAAACTGTTTTTT.